This entry features one T cell receptor (beta chain) sequence. This sample was included in a study of blood T cell repertoires in COVID-19. The CDR3 sequence is 16 residues long. CDR1 MDHEN and CDR2 SYDVKM come from the germline V gene. V shed 3 bases and J shed 3 bases, with 17 bases lying between them. Sequenced by immunoSEQ multiplex PCR; TCRdb stores in-frame clones only, minus some. The repertoire holds 150,000 to 200,000 clones, approximately 85% seen once, with roughly 8.6% in the top ten. V and J are TRBV28 and TRBJ1-1; tentatively, D is TRBD1 (5 bases). Specimen: PBMCs or T cells enriched from blood (not recorded which). The receptor comes from a woman aged 18 to 35 who had recovered from COVID-19. The CDR3 region is CASSFQWTWGDTEAFF. CDR3 in DNA: TGTGCCAGCAGTTTCCAGTGGACCTGGGGGGACACTGAAGCTTTCTTT. Using reference TRBV28 and TRBJ1-1 for the parts outside the CDR3, the full variable domain is DVKVTQSSRYLVKRTGEKVFLECVQDMDHENMFWYRQDPGLGLRLIYFSYDVKMKEKGDIPEGYSVSREKKERFSLILESASTNQTSMYLCASSFQWTWGDTEAFFGQGTRLTVV.